What follows are 6 T cell receptor beta chains derived from one specimen sequenced in a study of T cells in Graves' hyperthyroidism and ophthalmopathy. Authors of the study amplified TCR beta CDR3 regions from RNA transcripts. The HTBI primer set was used in a first-round RT-PCR of the TCR CDR3. MiXCR, applied by TCRdb to the multiplex PCR reads, yields one record per CDR3 protein. Among 700,000 to 950,000 distinct CDR3 sequences listed, 30% to 40% were seen once. Sequencing used blood. The receptors here all came from a woman aged 40 to 49 with Graves' hyperthyroidism.

This clonotype was counted at least ten times. The J gene is TRBJ1-1, the V gene TRBV7-9; no reliable D call. The CDR3 is made up of 15 amino acids. In germline, CDR1 is SEHNR, CDR2 FQNEAQ (reference sequence). The ends were cut back, 1 base at V and 5 bases at J, with 14 bases in the middle. This CDR3 is CASSLVLGPGTEAFF. The DNA of the CDR3 is TGTGCCAGCAGCTTAGTGTTAGGGCCTGGAACTGAAGCTTTCTTT.

This clonotype appeared many times. The gene calls are TRBV20-1 and TRBJ1-1; D is uncertain. Trimming removed 2 bases from V and 1 base from J, with 5 bases in between. This CDR3 contains 12 residues. The germline V gene encodes CDR1 DFQATT and CDR2 SNEGSKA (reference sequence). The CDR3 nucleotides are TGCAGTGCTAGAAGGCAGAACACTGAAGCTTTCTTT. Its protein product is CSARRQNTEAFF.

This clonotype was picked up a small number of times. A read error may explain this, as a much larger clone is one base away. Because it lacks the conserved phenylalanine or tryptophan at the end, this CDR3 is likely a read error. The chain links TRBV29-1 to TRBJ2-7; 9 bases are shared with TRBD1. V lost 2 bases to trimming and J lost 2 bases; unmatched junction nucleotides: 7. CDR1 and CDR2 from the germline V gene are SQVTM and ANQGSEA. The CDR3 runs 15 residues. CDR3 in DNA: TGCAGCGTTGAAACTCCGGGACAGGGAACCTACGAGCAGTACCTC. It codes for CSVETPGQGTYEQYL.

This sequence joins TRBV6-6 and TRBJ1-4; 12 bases line up with TRBD1. The CDR3 is 16 residues long. Germline V gene data show CDR1 as MNHNY and CDR2 as SVGAGI (reference sequence). The V segment lost 10 bases and the J segment 6 bases; nucleotides outside the gene matches: 12. Written as DNA, the CDR3 is TGTGCCACCATCACCGGGACAGGGGGCACGTATGAAAAACTGTTTTTT. It specifies CATITGTGGTYEKLFF.

This clonotype was detected a few times. This chain joins TRBV5-5 and TRBJ1-2; D not certain. This CDR3 comprises 11 residues. Germline CDR1 SGHKS, CDR2 YYEKEE (reference sequence). V was pared by 4 bases and J by 8 bases, with 9 bases between. CDR3 protein: CASSRVGGYTF. The CDR3 DNA sequence: TGTGCCAGCAGCAGGGTGGGCGGCTACACCTTC.

The CDR3 region is CSVLTGDEQYF. The CDR3 bases are TGCAGCGTTCTGACAGGGGACGAGCAGTACTTC. V and J are TRBV29-1 and TRBJ2-7; 8 nucleotides agree with TRBD1. CDR1 is SQVTM and CDR2 is ANQGSEA in the germline V gene. The CDR3 has 11 amino acids. V was clipped by 5 bases and J by 5 bases; unmatched bases: 2.